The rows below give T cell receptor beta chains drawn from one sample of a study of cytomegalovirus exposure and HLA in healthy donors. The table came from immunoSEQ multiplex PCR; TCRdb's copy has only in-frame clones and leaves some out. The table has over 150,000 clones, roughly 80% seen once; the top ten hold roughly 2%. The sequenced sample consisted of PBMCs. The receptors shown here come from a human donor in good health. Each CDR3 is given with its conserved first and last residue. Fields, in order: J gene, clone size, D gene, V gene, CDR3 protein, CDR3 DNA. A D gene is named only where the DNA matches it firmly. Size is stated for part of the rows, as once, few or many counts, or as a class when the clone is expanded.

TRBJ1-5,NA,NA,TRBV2,CASTGEGKPQHF,TGTGCCAGCACGGGGGAGGGCAAGCCCCAGCATTTT
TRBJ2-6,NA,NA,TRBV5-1,CASSLGQFSGANVLTF,TGCGCCAGCAGCCTCGGACAATTCTCTGGGGCCAACGTCCTGACTTTC
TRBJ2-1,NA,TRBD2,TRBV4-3,CASSLHSGTSGGYDEQFF,TGCGCCAGCAGCCTTCATAGCGGGACTAGCGGGGGATACGATGAGCAGTTCTTC
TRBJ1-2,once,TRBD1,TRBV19,CASNPTGNSIGYTF,TGTGCCAGTAATCCGACAGGGAATAGTATCGGCTACACCTTC
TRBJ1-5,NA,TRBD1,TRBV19,CASSPGQGAGQPQHF,TGTGCCAGTAGTCCAGGACAGGGGGCCGGACAGCCCCAGCATTTT
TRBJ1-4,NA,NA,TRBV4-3,CASSQDLSGLDEKLFF,TGCGCCAGCAGCCAAGATCTTTCGGGTCTTGATGAAAAACTGTTTTTT
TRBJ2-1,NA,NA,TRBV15,CATSNGAGPHNEQFF,TGTGCCACCAGCAATGGCGCGGGGCCTCACAATGAGCAGTTCTTC
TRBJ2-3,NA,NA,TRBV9,CASSPESLIDTQYF,TGTGCCAGCAGCCCCGAGAGCCTGATAGATACGCAGTATTTT
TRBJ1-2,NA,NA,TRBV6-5,CASSYSGLSNYGYTF,TGTGCCAGCAGTTACTCTGGCCTCTCAAATTATGGCTACACCTTC
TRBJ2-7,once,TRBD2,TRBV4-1,CASSQTAGGRREQYF,TGCGCCAGCAGCCAAACAGCGGGGGGGCGTCGCGAGCAGTACTTC
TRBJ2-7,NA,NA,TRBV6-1,CASSARQGGEQYF,TGTGCCAGCAGTGCGAGACAGGGAGGCGAGCAGTACTTC
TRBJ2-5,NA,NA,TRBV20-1,CSAVGGETQYF,TGCAGTGCTGTCGGGGGAGAGACCCAGTACTTC
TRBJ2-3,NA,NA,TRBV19,CASSIGGRHTDTQYF,TGTGCCAGTAGTATCGGGGGAAGGCACACAGATACGCAGTATTTT
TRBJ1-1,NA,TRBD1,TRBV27,CASSLLPTGEAFF,TGTGCCAGCAGTTTACTCCCGACAGGGGAAGCTTTCTTT
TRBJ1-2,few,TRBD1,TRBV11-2,CASSPHWGDRASVYTF,TGTGCCAGCAGCCCGCATTGGGGGGACAGGGCTTCCGTCTACACCTTC